Following are 22 T cell receptor beta chains from one sample sequenced in a study of identical twins. TCRdb used MiXCR to reprocess the 5' RACE reads, holding one entry per CDR3 protein. Among about 890,000 distinct CDR3 sequences listed, around 12% were seen once. This sample was shared with a second study, whose subject was yellow fever vaccine responses in identical twins.

Sequencing input: PBMCs. The receptor set was obtained from a young woman in good health.

This clonotype has just a few counts. The chain is built from TRBV28 and TRBJ2-3; 9 positions agree with TRBD2. The ends lost 5 bases at V and 6 bases at J; junction bases unmatched: 9. CDR1 is MDHEN, CDR2 SYDVKM, per germline. This CDR3 comprises 15 residues. CDR3 nucleotide sequence: TGTGCCAGCAGTCCGGGGACTAGCACGGGGGATACGCAGTATTTT. It yields the protein CASSPGTSTGDTQYF.

This chain joins TRBV12-3 or TRBV12-4 and TRBJ1-1; no definite D call. Deletions cut 5 bases from V and 0 bases from J, with 7 bases between. The CDR3 sequence is 13 residues long. CDR3 sequence: CASSRIMNTEAFF. The CDR3 nucleotides read TGTGCCAGCAGTCGAATCATGAACACTGAAGCTTTCTTT.

This chain uses TRBV4-2 with TRBJ1-1, with a tentative D call TRBD1 (5 bases). Per germline, CDR1 LGHNA and CDR2 YNFKEQ. The germline V and J ends were trimmed by 6 bases and 2 bases, with 16 bases remaining between them. This CDR3 has 15 amino acids. CDR3 residues: CASRQNGGTNTEAFF. CDR3 DNA sequence: TGTGCCAGCAGGCAAAATGGGGGGACTAACACTGAAGCTTTCTTT.

This clonotype was seen a few times. The V and J genes are TRBV3-1 and TRBJ2-1, with 15 nucleotides matching TRBD2. V lost 1 base, J lost 1 base, and 8 bases stayed unmatched. Looked up from germline, CDR1 is LGHDT and CDR2 is YNNKEL (reference sequence). This CDR3 has 20 amino acids. CDR3 bases: TGTGCCAGCAGCCAAGTAGGACTAGCGGGGGGGAACCCTTCCTACAATGAGCAGTTCTTC. It codes for CASSQVGLAGGNPSYNEQFF.

This clonotype was detected ten times or more. The J gene is TRBJ2-7, the V gene TRBV7-8; D may match TRBD1 or TRBD2 (5 bases each). This CDR3 is 13 amino acids long. The V gene's germline CDR1 is SGHVS and CDR2 FQNEAQ. Trimming removed 5 bases from V and 3 bases from J, with 11 bases in between. CDR3 region: CASSLGARYEQYF. Here the CDR3 DNA reads TGTGCCAGCAGCCTCGGGGCACGCTACGAGCAGTACTTC. Combining the CDR3 with reference TRBV7-8 and TRBJ2-7 gives the whole variable domain GAGVSQSPRYKVAKRGQDVALRCDPISGHVSLFWYQQALGQGPEFLTYFQNEAQLDKSGLPSDRFFAERPEGSVSTLKIQRTQQEDSAVYLCASSLGARYEQYFGPGTRLTVT.

V gene TRBV6-1 combines with J gene TRBJ2-2, with TRBD2 matching over 8 bases. Per the germline V gene, CDR1 is MNHNS and CDR2 is SASEGT. The V and J ends lost 5 bases and 3 bases, in that order; junction bases with no gene match: 5. This CDR3 contains 15 residues. CDR3 sequence (DNA): TGTGCCAGCAGTCTTCCGGGGGGGTACACCGGGGAGCTGTTTTTT. Protein product: CASSLPGGYTGELFF.

The gene calls are TRBV3-2 and TRBJ2-1; the listed D gene, TRBD2, was not tested against the DNA. TRBV3-2 is noted as a pseudogene. This CDR3 is built from 16 residues. For the CDR3, the DNA is TGTGCCTCCACCGCCCGACTAGCGGGATGGGACAATGAGCAGTTCTTC. As protein: CASTARLAGWDNEQFF.

The V call is TRBV6-1, the J call TRBJ1-2; TRBD1 might be the D (6 bases). Germline CDR1 is MNHNS and CDR2 is SASEGT. CDR3 length: 14 amino acids. Trimming took 9 bases from V and 3 from J, leaving 17 bases between them. CDR3 sequence reads: CASSSGAGDYGYTF. CDR3 nucleotide sequence: TGTGCCAGTTCCTCGGGGGCGGGGGACTATGGCTACACCTTC.

This clonotype has just a few counts. This chain links TRBV12-3 or TRBV12-4 with TRBJ1-2, with TRBD1 as a possible D gene (5 bases). V gave up 6 bases and J gave up 4 bases, with 21 bases separating them. CDR3 length equals 16 residues. CDR3 in DNA: TGTGCCAGCAGCCCCGATTCTGGGGCCAGTCGCTATGGCTACACCTTC. Protein: CASSPDSGASRYGYTF.

V and J are TRBV6-6 and TRBJ1-5; D is perhaps TRBD1 (6 bases). The CDR3 is 13 amino acids. The V gene's germline CDR1 is MNHNY and CDR2 SVGAGI (reference sequence). V lost 5 bases to trimming and J lost 9 bases, with 14 bases between them. The CDR3 spells CASSRDKGRPQHF. In nucleotides, the CDR3 is TGTGCCAGCAGTCGGGACAAGGGAAGGCCCCAGCATTTT.

The chain recombines TRBV7-9 with TRBJ2-1; D is possibly TRBD2 (6 bases). V was clipped by 6 bases and J by 11 bases, with 23 bases between them. This CDR3 spans 15 amino acids. Germline-derived CDR1 and CDR2 are SEHNR and FQNEAQ (reference sequence). CDR3 sequence: CASSSRFSGTLKQFF. The DNA of the CDR3 is TGTGCCAGCAGTTCTAGATTTTCAGGGACTCTAAAGCAGTTCTTC.

Concerning this clonotype itself: Mismatch with germline at one junction end may stem from a read error. This chain uses TRBV12-3 or TRBV12-4 with TRBJ2-2, with 12 bases fitting TRBD2. The CDR3 covers 17 residues. Written as DNA, the CDR3 is TGTGCCTGCAGCTCACTAGCGGGAGGAAGAAACACCGGGGAGCTGTTTTTT. Translated: CACSSLAGGRNTGELFF.

The sample holds a few counts of this clonotype. The chain links TRBV6-4 to TRBJ1-2; no clear D gene. The V gene lost 0 bases and the J gene lost 8 bases, with 7 bases spanning the gap. Germline-derived CDR1 and CDR2 are MRHNA and SNTAGT. This CDR3 spans 12 amino acids. The DNA for the CDR3 is TGTGCCAGCAGTGACTCAGGAGTCGGCTACACCTTC. Translated: CASSDSGVGYTF.

This clonotype showed up just a few times. V usage is TRBV4-1 and J usage is TRBJ2-3, with D hard to call. The CDR3 consists of 11 residues. Trimming took off 8 bases at V and 4 bases at J, with 7 bases between the two ends. CDR1 MGHRA and CDR2 YSYEKL come from the germline V gene. The CDR3 spells CASGWADTQYF. CDR3 bases: TGCGCCAGCGGTTGGGCAGATACGCAGTATTTT.

This clonotype was counted between two and nine times. The V and J genes are TRBV5-1 and TRBJ2-6, with unresolved D. Germline assignment: CDR1 SGHRS and CDR2 YFSETQ. The length of the CDR3 is 14 residues. V lost 2 bases to trimming and J lost 4 bases, with 7 bases between them. The CDR3 DNA is TGCGCCAGCAGCTTATCAACCGGGGCCAACGTCCTGACTTTC. It translates to CASSLSTGANVLTF. Filled out from reference TRBV5-1 and TRBJ2-6, the complete variable domain reads KAGVTQTPRYLIKTRGQQVTLSCSPISGHRSVSWYQQTPGQGLQFLFEYFSETQRNKGNFPGRFSGRQFSNSRSEMNVSTLELGDSALYLCASSLSTGANVLTFGAGSRLTVL.

The chain has TRBV10-1 and TRBJ2-1; 9 bases match TRBD1. The trim removed 7 bases at V and 8 bases at J, leaving 6 bases unmatched. The CDR3 is made up of 13 amino acids. Germline CDR1 reads WNHNN; CDR2 reads SYGVQD (reference sequence). As DNA, the CDR3 is TGCGCCAGCAACGACAGGGGGTACGATGAGCAGTTCTTC. This codes for CASNDRGYDEQFF.

V gene TRBV9 combines with J gene TRBJ2-5; D unclear. The CDR3 has 14 residues. The V and J ends lost 0 bases and 1 base respectively, with 7 bases between them. Germline CDR1 SGDLS, CDR2 YYNGEE. The CDR3 sequence: CASSVGVTQETQYF. The CDR3 DNA follows: TGTGCCAGCAGCGTAGGAGTCACCCAAGAGACCCAGTACTTC.

This clonotype was picked up a small number of times. The CDR3 sequence: CASSEVAAGGNQETQYF. The CDR3 region has the DNA TGTGCCAGCAGTGAAGTCGCGGCAGGGGGAAACCAAGAGACCCAGTACTTC. The chain carries TRBV2 and TRBJ2-5, with 7 bases aligning to TRBD1. The CDR3 totals 17 residues. The germline V gene has CDR1 SNHLY and CDR2 FYNNEI. The V and J ends lost 1 base and 0 bases, in that order; junction bases with no gene match: 8.

J is TRBJ1-2 and V is TRBV19; D is perhaps TRBD1 (6 bases). The V gene lost 9 bases and the J gene lost 2 bases, with 19 bases spanning the gap. The CDR3 loop spans 15 amino acids. Per the germline V gene, CDR1 is LNHDA and CDR2 is SQIVND (reference sequence). CDR3 region: CASRDRVQGNYGYTF. In DNA, the CDR3 is TGTGCCAGCAGAGATCGGGTGCAGGGGAACTATGGCTACACCTTC.

The rearrangement links TRBV3-1 to TRBJ2-2; weak D call: TRBD2 (5 bases). CDR1 is LGHDT and CDR2 is YNNKEL in the germline V gene (reference sequence). The CDR3 has 15 amino acids. The V and J ends lost 1 base and 6 bases respectively, with 12 bases between them. CDR3 in DNA: TGTGCCAGCAGCCAAGTTCCGGTGGGAGCCGGGGAGCTGTTTTTT. This sequence encodes CASSQVPVGAGELFF.

This clonotype was observed a few times. This chain uses TRBV7-8 with TRBJ2-1; TRBD2 matches at 10 bases. Germline CDR1 is SGHVS and CDR2 is FQNEAQ. This CDR3 is 16 amino acids long. Trimming at V came to 3 bases and at J to 4 bases, leaving 6 bases not matched to a gene. The CDR3 DNA sequence: TGTGCCAGCAGCTTTGGAGCGGGGGGGCGTTACAATGAGCAGTTCTTC. This sequence encodes CASSFGAGGRYNEQFF.

The chain employs TRBV20-1 and TRBJ2-1, with TRBD2 matching 9 bases. The trim removed 2 bases at V and 9 bases at J, leaving 5 bases unmatched. The CDR3 length is 13 residues. Germline values: CDR1 DFQATT, CDR2 SNEGSKA (reference sequence). CDR3 loop: CSARLAGTSEQFF. The CDR3 DNA reads TGCAGTGCTAGACTAGCGGGAACGAGTGAGCAGTTCTTC.